This T cell receptor beta chain was identified in a study of blood T cell repertoires in COVID-19. Study-level information: Acute and convalescent COVID-19 specimens originated in the United States, Italy and Spain. From T cells, B-cell-depleted T cells, or PBMCs came the material, which was cDNA or gDNA.

Germline assignment: CDR1 SQVTM and CDR2 ANQGSEA. Trimming left V 4 bases short and J 1 base short, with 10 bases between. The CDR3 covers 13 residues. Clones were read by immunoSEQ multiplex PCR, and TCRdb kept only the in-frame ones, dropping some. The sample lists 230,000 or so clones; 75% to 90% were seen once. The TCR sequence derives from a woman between 40 and 55 years old with acute COVID-19. Specimen: PBMCs or T cells enriched from blood (not recorded which). The chain recombines TRBV29-1 with TRBJ1-1; no definite D call. The CDR3 nucleotides are TGCAGCGTTGGGACTCAGCAGAACACTGAAGCTTTCTTT. Amino acid sequence: CSVGTQQNTEAFF. Together with reference TRBV29-1 and TRBJ1-1, the CDR3 gives the full variable domain: SAVISQKPSRDICQRGTSLTIQCQVDSQVTMMFWYRQQPGQSLTLIATANQGSEATYESGFVIDKFPISRPNLTFSTLTVSNMSPEDSSIYLCSVGTQQNTEAFFGQGTRLTVV.